This is a list of T cell receptor beta chains from one sample in a study of control samples from healthy donors and cancer patients. Produced via immunoSEQ multiplex PCR; TCRdb's table is partial and in-frame only. The table has 170,000 or so clones, 90% to 95% seen once; the top ten hold 1.4%. Material: blood. The receptors were sampled from a young man in good health. The CDR3 runs from the conserved cysteine through the conserved F or W. The order of the fields is V gene, D gene, clone size, CDR3 length, J gene, CDR3 DNA, CDR3 protein. D genes are given only for firm matches. Expanded clones are given a class, and other clones once, few, many or no size at all.

V gene: TRBV28
D gene: TRBD1
clone size: .
CDR3 length: 14
J gene: TRBJ2-7
CDR3 DNA: TGTGCCAGCAGCTCCGGGACAGCGCTCTACGAGCAGTACTTC
CDR3 protein: CASSSGTALYEQYF

V gene: TRBV19
D gene: .
clone size: .
CDR3 length: 15
J gene: TRBJ1-6
CDR3 DNA: TGTGCCAGTAGAGCCTTGGGAACGAGAAATTCACCCCTCCACTTT
CDR3 protein: CASRALGTRNSPLHF

V gene: TRBV27
D gene: TRBD2
clone size: .
CDR3 length: 15
J gene: TRBJ2-5
CDR3 DNA: TGTGCCAGCAGTTTATCTTCCGGGAGGGGAGAGACCCAGTACTTC
CDR3 protein: CASSLSSGRGETQYF

V gene: TRBV7-8
D gene: .
clone size: .
CDR3 length: 15
J gene: TRBJ1-2
CDR3 DNA: TGTGCCAGCAGCTTACTCGCCGGGGGGGAGGGTGGCTACACCTTC
CDR3 protein: CASSLLAGGEGGYTF

V gene: TRBV5-1
D gene: TRBD2
clone size: once
CDR3 length: 16
J gene: TRBJ2-2
CDR3 DNA: TGCGCCAGCAGCCAATCCGCGACTAGCGTGTCCGGGGAGCTGTTTTTT
CDR3 protein: CASSQSATSVSGELFF

V gene: TRBV7-9
D gene: TRBD1
clone size: .
CDR3 length: 15
J gene: TRBJ2-7
CDR3 DNA: TGTGCCAGCAGCTTTCGGACAGGGGATACCTACGAGCAGTACTTC
CDR3 protein: CASSFRTGDTYEQYF

V gene: TRBV10-3
D gene: .
clone size: .
CDR3 length: 15
J gene: TRBJ1-1
CDR3 DNA: TGTGCCATCAGTGAGTCTAAGGGTCCTGGCACTGAAGCTTTCTTT
CDR3 protein: CAISESKGPGTEAFF

V gene: TRBV11-2
D gene: TRBD1
clone size: .
CDR3 length: 18
J gene: TRBJ1-6
CDR3 DNA: TGTGCCAGCAGCTTAGGACCCTCCAGGACAGGGGCGAATTCACCCCTCCACTTT
CDR3 protein: CASSLGPSRTGANSPLHF

V gene: TRBV30
D gene: .
clone size: .
CDR3 length: 13
J gene: TRBJ1-5
CDR3 DNA: TGTGCCTGGAGTGTACAGGAAGATCAGCCCCAGCATTTT
CDR3 protein: CAWSVQEDQPQHF

V gene: TRBV25-1
D gene: .
clone size: .
CDR3 length: 14
J gene: TRBJ2-1
CDR3 DNA: TGTGCCAGCAGTGAATTTGAGGGAGCGGGTGAGCAGTTCTTC
CDR3 protein: CASSEFEGAGEQFF

V gene: TRBV18
D gene: .
clone size: .
CDR3 length: 16
J gene: TRBJ2-3
CDR3 DNA: TGTGCCAGCTCACCCCCTCAAAGGGTTAGCACAGATACGCAGTATTTT
CDR3 protein: CASSPPQRVSTDTQYF

V gene: TRBV6-2/TRBV6-3
D gene: .
clone size: .
CDR3 length: 17
J gene: TRBJ2-7
CDR3 DNA: TGTGCCAGCAGTCGGGAACCAAGCCTTCCCAGGGATCACGAGCAGTACTTC
CDR3 protein: CASSREPSLPRDHEQYF

V gene: TRBV19
D gene: TRBD1
clone size: .
CDR3 length: 13
J gene: TRBJ1-2
CDR3 DNA: TGTGCCAGTACCCGGACAGGGAACTATGGCTACACCTTC
CDR3 protein: CASTRTGNYGYTF